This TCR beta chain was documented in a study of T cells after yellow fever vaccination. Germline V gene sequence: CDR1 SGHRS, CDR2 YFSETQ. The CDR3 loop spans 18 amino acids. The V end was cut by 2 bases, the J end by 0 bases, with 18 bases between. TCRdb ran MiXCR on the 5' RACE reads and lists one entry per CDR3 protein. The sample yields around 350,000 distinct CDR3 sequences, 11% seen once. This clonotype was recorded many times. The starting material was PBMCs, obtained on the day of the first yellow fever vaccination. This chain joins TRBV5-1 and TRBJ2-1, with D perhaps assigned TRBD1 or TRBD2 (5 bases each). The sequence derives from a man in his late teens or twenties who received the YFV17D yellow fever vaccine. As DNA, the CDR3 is TGCGCCAGCAGCTTCTCACGGGCTGCAGGGAGCTCCTACAATGAGCAGTTCTTC. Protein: CASSFSRAAGSSYNEQFF.